Below, 9 T cell receptor beta chains from the same sample are listed, as sequenced in a study of cytomegalovirus exposure and HLA in healthy donors. Use of 60 Vbeta and 13 Jbeta primers characterized the PCR. Generated by immunoSEQ multiplex PCR, the TCRdb table keeps only in-frame clones and is missing some. Of 100,000 to 150,000 clones listed, 55% to 80% are singletons. The sample taken for sequencing was PBMCs. The source of these receptors is a woman between 40 and 50 years old in good health and CMV-seronegative.

The chain combines TRBV5-6 with TRBJ2-7, with TRBD1 as a possible D gene (5 bases). CDR3 length equals 14 residues. Germline loops: CDR1 SGHDT, CDR2 YYEEEE. Trimming cost V 2 bases and J 2 bases, with 11 bases left between them. For the CDR3, the DNA is TGTGCCAGCAGCTTAACAGGCGATGCCTACGAGCAGTACTTC. Its protein is CASSLTGDAYEQYF.

The J gene is TRBJ2-7, the V gene TRBV5-1; 9 positions agree with TRBD1. Trimming took 5 bases from V and 0 from J; bases not matched to a gene: 6. Germline values: CDR1 SGHRS, CDR2 YFSETQ. The CDR3 contains 15 residues. The CDR3 loop reads CASSPGTGSSYEQYF. CDR3 sequence (DNA): TGCGCCAGCAGTCCCGGGACAGGGAGCTCCTACGAGCAGTACTTC.

The rearrangement joins TRBV6-1 to TRBJ2-1; TRBD1 aligns across 7 bases. Germline assignment: CDR1 MNHNS and CDR2 SASEGT. This CDR3 comprises 15 residues. With V trimmed by 0 bases and J by 7 bases, 6 bases remained unmatched. CDR3 region: CASSEASTGSNEQFF. CDR3 nucleotide sequence: TGTGCCAGCAGTGAAGCATCGACAGGGAGTAATGAGCAGTTCTTC.

The chain uses TRBV30 and TRBJ2-3; the match to TRBD1 covers 8 bases. This CDR3 spans 14 amino acids. The V and J ends lost 3 bases and 3 bases, in that order; junction bases with no gene match: 5. The V gene's germline CDR1 is GTSNPN and CDR2 SVGIG (reference sequence). CDR3 bases: TGTGCCTGGAGCCCAGGACAGGGAACAGATACGCAGTATTTT. Encoded protein: CAWSPGQGTDTQYF.

The rearrangement links TRBV18 to TRBJ2-7, with TRBD1 identical over 8 bases. The V segment lost 3 bases and the J segment 7 bases; nucleotides outside the gene matches: 8. The germline CDR1 and CDR2 sequences are KGHSH and LQKENI. The CDR3 extends over 14 amino acids. CDR3 amino acids: CASSPGDRPPEQYF. As DNA, the CDR3 is TGTGCCAGCTCACCGGGGGACAGGCCCCCTGAGCAGTACTTC.

The V gene is TRBV5-1, the J gene TRBJ2-7, with 12 bases matching TRBD1. The trim removed 2 bases at V and 5 bases at J, leaving 5 bases unmatched. The CDR3 length is 15 residues. CDR1 is SGHRS, CDR2 YFSETQ, per germline. CDR3 DNA sequence: TGCGCCAGCAGCTTCACGGGACAGGGGGCCAACGAGCAGTACTTC. Amino acids: CASSFTGQGANEQYF. Combining the CDR3 with reference TRBV5-1 and TRBJ2-7 gives the whole variable domain KAGVTQTPRYLIKTRGQQVTLSCSPISGHRSVSWYQQTPGQGLQFLFEYFSETQRNKGNFPGRFSGRQFSNSRSEMNVSTLELGDSALYLCASSFTGQGANEQYFGPGTRLTVT.

The chain recombines TRBV27 with TRBJ1-2; a weak D match, TRBD1 (6 bases). CDR3 length equals 14 residues. Germline assignment: CDR1 MNHEY and CDR2 SMNVEV (reference sequence). Trimming removed 9 bases from V and 5 bases from J, with 19 bases in between. The chain's CDR3 is CASTKAGAGYGYTF. CDR3 bases: TGTGCCAGTACAAAGGCGGGGGCTGGGTATGGCTACACCTTC.

The J gene is TRBJ1-3, the V gene TRBV29-1; D unclear. The germline V gene encodes CDR1 SQVTM and CDR2 ANQGSEA. CDR3 length equals 12 residues. Trimming took off 6 bases at V and 8 bases at J, with 14 bases between the two ends. The CDR3 DNA reads TGCAGCGTAGGACGCGCCGGGGACACCATATATTTT. Its translation: CSVGRAGDTIYF.

The chain has TRBV6-5 and TRBJ2-3, with TRBD2 identical over 7 bases. Per the germline V gene, CDR1 is MNHEY and CDR2 is SVGAGI. The CDR3 spans 14 residues. The J segment lost 7 bases and the V segment lost 4 bases, leaving 8 bases of the junction unmatched. This CDR3 reads CASSFRTSFNTQYF. Written as DNA, the CDR3 is TGTGCCAGCAGTTTCCGGACTAGTTTTAATACGCAGTATTTT.